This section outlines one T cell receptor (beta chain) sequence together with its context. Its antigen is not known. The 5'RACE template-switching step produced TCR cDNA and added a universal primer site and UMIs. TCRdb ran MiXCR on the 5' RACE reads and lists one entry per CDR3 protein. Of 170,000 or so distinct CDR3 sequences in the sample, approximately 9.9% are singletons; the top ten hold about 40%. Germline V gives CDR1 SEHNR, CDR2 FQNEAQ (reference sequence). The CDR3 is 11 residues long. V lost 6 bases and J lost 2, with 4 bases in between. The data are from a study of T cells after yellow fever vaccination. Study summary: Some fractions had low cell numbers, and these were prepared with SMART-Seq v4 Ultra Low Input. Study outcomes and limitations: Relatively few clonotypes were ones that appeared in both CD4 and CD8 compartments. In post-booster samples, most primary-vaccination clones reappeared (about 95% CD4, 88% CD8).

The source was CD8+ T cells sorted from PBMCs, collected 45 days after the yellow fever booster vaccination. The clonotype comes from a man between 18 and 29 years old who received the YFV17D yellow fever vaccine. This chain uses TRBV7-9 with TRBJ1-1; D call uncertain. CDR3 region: CASRSNTEAFF. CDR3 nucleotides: TGTGCCAGCAGATCCAACACTGAAGCTTTCTTT.